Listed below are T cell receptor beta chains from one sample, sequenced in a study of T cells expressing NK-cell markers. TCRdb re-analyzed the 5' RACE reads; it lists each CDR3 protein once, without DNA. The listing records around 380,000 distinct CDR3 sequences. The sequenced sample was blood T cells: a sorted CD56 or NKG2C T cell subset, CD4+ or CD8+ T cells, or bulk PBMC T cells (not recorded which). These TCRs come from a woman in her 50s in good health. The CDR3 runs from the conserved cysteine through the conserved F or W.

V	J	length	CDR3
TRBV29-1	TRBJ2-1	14	CSVNLAGDPREQFF
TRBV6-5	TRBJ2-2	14	CASSYSTSIGELFF
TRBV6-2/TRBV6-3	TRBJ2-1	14	CASSYLTYYNEQFF
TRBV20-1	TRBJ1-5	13	CSASRSGTQPQHF
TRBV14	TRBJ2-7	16	CASSPRLAGYSYEQYF
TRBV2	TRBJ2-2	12	CATIQGTGELFF
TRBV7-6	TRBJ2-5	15	CASSFGTGGAETQYF
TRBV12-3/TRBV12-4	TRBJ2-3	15	CASSFSPGGVNTQYF
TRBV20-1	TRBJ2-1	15	CSATSGTSGRNEQFF
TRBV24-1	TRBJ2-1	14	CATSDSPGRNEQFF
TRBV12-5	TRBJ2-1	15	CASGSRETSYNEQFF
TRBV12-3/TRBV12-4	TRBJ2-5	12	CATRTGGETQYF
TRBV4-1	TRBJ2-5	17	CASSQEPFSGEGETQYF
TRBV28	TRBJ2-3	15	CASSFGDLSTDTQYF
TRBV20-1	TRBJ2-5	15	CSARIGGLVTSTQYF
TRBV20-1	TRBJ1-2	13	CSAANTIGRAYTF
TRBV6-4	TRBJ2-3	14	CAIKPASCTDTQYF